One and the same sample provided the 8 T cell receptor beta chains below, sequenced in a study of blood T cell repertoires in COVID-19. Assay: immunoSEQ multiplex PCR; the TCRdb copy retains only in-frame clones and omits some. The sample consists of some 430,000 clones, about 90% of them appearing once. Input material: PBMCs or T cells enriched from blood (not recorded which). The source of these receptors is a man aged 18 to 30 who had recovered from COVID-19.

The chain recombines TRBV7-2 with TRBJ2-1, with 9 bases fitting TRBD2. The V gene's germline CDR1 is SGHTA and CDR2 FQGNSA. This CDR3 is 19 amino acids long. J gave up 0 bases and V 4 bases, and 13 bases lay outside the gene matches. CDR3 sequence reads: CASSSLAGVMTYSYNEQFF. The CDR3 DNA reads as TGTGCCAGCAGCTCATTAGCGGGAGTAATGACCTACTCCTACAATGAGCAGTTCTTC.

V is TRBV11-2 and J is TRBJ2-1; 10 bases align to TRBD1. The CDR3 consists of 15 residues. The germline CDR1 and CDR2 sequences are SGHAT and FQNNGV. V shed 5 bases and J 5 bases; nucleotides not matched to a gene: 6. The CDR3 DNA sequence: TGTGCCAGCAGCCCCGGGACAGGGGTCGACAATGAGCAGTTCTTC. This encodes CASSPGTGVDNEQFF. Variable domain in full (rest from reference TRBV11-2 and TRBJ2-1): EAGVAQSPRYKIIEKRQSVAFWCNPISGHATLYWYQQILGQGPKLLIQFQNNGVVDDSQLPKDRFSAERLKGVDSTLKIQPAKLEDSAVYLCASSPGTGVDNEQFFGPGTRLTVL.

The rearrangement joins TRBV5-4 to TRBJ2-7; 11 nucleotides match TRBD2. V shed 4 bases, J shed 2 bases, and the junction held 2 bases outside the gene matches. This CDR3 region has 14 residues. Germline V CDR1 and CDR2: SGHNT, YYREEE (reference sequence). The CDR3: CASSGTSGPYEQYF. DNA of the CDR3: TGTGCCAGCAGCGGGACTAGCGGACCCTACGAGCAGTACTTC.

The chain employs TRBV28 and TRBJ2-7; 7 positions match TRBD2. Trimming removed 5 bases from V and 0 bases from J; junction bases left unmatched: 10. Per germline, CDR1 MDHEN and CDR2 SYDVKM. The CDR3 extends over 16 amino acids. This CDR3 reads CASSPPSAGVSYEQYF. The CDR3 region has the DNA TGTGCCAGCAGTCCCCCCTCCGCGGGGGTCTCCTACGAGCAGTACTTC.

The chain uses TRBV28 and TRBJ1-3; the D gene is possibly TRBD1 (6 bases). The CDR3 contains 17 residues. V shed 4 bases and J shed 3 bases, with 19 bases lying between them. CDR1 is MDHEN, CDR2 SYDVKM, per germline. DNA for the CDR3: TGTGCCAGCAGTTCACCCGGGGGGCCACTGAATGGAAACACCATATATTTT. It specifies CASSSPGGPLNGNTIYF.

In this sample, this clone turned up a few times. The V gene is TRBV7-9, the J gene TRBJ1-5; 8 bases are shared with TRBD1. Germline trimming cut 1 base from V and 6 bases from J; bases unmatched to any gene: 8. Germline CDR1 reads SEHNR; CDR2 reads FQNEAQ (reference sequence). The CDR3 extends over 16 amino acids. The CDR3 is CASSLERTGSSQPQHF. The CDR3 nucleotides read TGTGCCAGCAGCTTAGAGAGGACAGGGTCTTCTCAGCCCCAGCATTTT.

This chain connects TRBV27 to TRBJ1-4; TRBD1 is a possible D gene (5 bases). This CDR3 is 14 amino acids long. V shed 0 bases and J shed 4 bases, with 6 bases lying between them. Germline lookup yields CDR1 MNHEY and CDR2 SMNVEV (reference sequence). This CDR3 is CASSLSRVNEKLFF. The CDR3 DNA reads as TGTGCCAGCAGTTTATCCAGGGTTAATGAAAAACTGTTTTTT.

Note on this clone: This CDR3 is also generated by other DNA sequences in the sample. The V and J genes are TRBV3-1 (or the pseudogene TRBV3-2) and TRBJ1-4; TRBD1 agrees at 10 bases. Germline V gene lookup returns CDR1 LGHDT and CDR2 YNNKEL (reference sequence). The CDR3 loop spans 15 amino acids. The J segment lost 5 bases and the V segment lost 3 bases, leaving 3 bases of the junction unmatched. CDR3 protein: CASSHRTGGNEKLFF. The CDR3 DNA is TGTGCCAGCAGCCATAGGACAGGGGGAAATGAAAAACTGTTTTTT.